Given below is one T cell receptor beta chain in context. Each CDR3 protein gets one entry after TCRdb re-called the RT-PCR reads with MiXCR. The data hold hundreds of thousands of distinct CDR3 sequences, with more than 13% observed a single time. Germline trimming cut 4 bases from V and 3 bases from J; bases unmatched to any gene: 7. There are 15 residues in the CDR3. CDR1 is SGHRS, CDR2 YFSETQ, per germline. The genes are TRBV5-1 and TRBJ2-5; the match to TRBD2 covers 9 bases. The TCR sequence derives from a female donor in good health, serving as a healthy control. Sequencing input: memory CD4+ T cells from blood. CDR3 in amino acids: CASSPVLAGEETQYF. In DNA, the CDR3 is TGCGCCAGCAGCCCGGTGTTAGCGGGAGAAGAGACCCAGTACTTC.